This T cell receptor beta chain was recorded in a study of beta chain features in type 1 diabetes. The germline V and J ends were trimmed by 2 bases and 6 bases, with 8 bases remaining between them. This CDR3 has 12 residues. Germline lookup yields CDR1 SNHLY and CDR2 FYNNEI. Isolated RNA was reverse transcribed in full, so expressed TCRB transcripts were sequenced. The method was immunoSEQ multiplex PCR; TCRdb's version includes in-frame clones alone and lacks a portion of them. The sample has about 270,000 clones, roughly 14% seen once. This clone was seen a handful of times. The sequence derives from a woman in her thirties or forties in good health. The chain links TRBV2 to TRBJ2-7; a weak D match, TRBD2 (5 bases). The source material was naive CD4+ T cells from blood. CDR3 bases: TGTGCCAGCAGTGAATACGGGGTCGAGCAGTACTTC. Protein product: CASSEYGVEQYF.